This T cell receptor (beta chain) was found in a study of early T cells in non-severe SARS-CoV-2 infection. CDR3 length: 14 residues. V dropped 5 bases and J dropped 3 bases, with 13 bases sitting between them. Germline assignment: CDR1 SEHNR and CDR2 FQNEAQ (reference sequence). Unique molecular identifier tags were affixed to discrete cDNA molecules. TCRdb re-called the 5' RACE reads through MiXCR, storing one row per CDR3 protein. This sample has around 33,000 distinct CDR3 sequences, with 5.8% found just once. At least ten counts were recorded for this clonotype. This receptor was obtained from an adult who was a healthcare worker with PCR-confirmed SARS-CoV-2 infection or an uninfected control (not recorded which). J is TRBJ1-2 and V is TRBV7-9; D might be TRBD1 (5 bases). Sequencing was done on a sample of whole blood. The CDR3 protein is CASSLTRGDYGYTF. In DNA, the CDR3 is TGTGCCAGCAGCCTAACAAGGGGCGACTATGGCTACACCTTC. Complete variable domain (other parts from reference TRBV7-9 and TRBJ1-2): DTGVSQNPRHKITKRGQNVTFRCDPISEHNRLYWYRQTLGQGPEFLTYFQNEAQLEKSRLLSDRFSAERPKGSFSTLEIQRTEQGDSAMYLCASSLTRGDYGYTFGSGTRLTVV.